The 14 T cell receptor beta chains below come from one sample, sequenced in a study of shared clonotypes between healthy human individuals (dated by TCRdb to the early 2020s). To prepare the library, the immunoSEQ multiplex PCR assay was applied. Here the immuneACCESS table is served through TCRdb, limited to in-frame sequences with V and J called. Missing clones are a known gap in these copies; in checked studies unresolved V genes cover under half, and the rest lacks a known reason. This sample comprises a few million clones, around nine tenths of them detected only once. The ten top clones hold about 0.13% of the sample. The sequenced sample consisted of naive CD4+ T cells sorted from blood. The meaning of the sample's cell subset or site label: CD45RA+ positively selected. The receptors come from a man aged 18 to 29 in good health.

The chain employs TRBV6-6 and TRBJ2-7; 9 bases fit TRBD1. Germline V gene lookup returns CDR1 MNHNY and CDR2 SVGAGI (reference sequence). Unmatched junction bases numbered 10, after V lost 5 bases and J lost 2 bases. The CDR3 consists of 16 residues. The DNA of the CDR3 is TGTGCCAGCAGTCCGACAAGACAGGGGGTAGCCTACGAGCAGTACTTC. It codes for CASSPTRQGVAYEQYF.

Written as DNA, the CDR3 is TGTGCCAGTACCCCTGATACGGGGGCTGAAGGCTACACCTTC. Protein product: CASTPDTGAEGYTF. The V and J genes are TRBV19 and TRBJ1-2; D is perhaps TRBD1 (6 bases). This CDR3 has 14 residues. Trimming pared 7 bases from V and 8 bases from J, leaving 20 bases between. The germline gives CDR1 LNHDA, CDR2 SQIVND (reference sequence).

This clone was observed a single time. The J gene is TRBJ1-1, the V gene TRBV19, with D hard to call. The V gene's germline CDR1 is LNHDA and CDR2 SQIVND (reference sequence). The V and J ends lost 3 bases and 0 bases respectively, with 14 bases between them. CDR3 length: 16 amino acids. The CDR3 loop is CASSMTVVGMNTEAFF. CDR3 DNA sequence: TGTGCCAGTAGTATGACGGTTGTCGGCATGAACACTGAAGCTTTCTTT.

The J gene is TRBJ2-1, the V gene TRBV6-4; D remains unclear. Germline lookup yields CDR1 MRHNA and CDR2 SNTAGT. V shed 3 bases and J shed 3 bases, with 6 bases lying between them. The CDR3 covers 13 residues. The CDR3 DNA sequence: TGTGCCAGCAGTGAAAACTACTACAATGAGCAGTTCTTC. Translating gives CASSENYYNEQFF.

This chain joins TRBV11-2 and TRBJ2-7, with D maybe TRBD1 (5 bases). The CDR3 is made up of 15 amino acids. V was shortened by 4 bases and J by 0 bases, with 13 bases between the two germline ends. Germline CDR1 SGHAT, CDR2 FQNNGV. Here the CDR3 reads CASSYAKTVSYEQYF. The CDR3 region has the DNA TGTGCCAGCAGCTACGCGAAGACAGTCTCCTACGAGCAGTACTTC.

This clone appeared once. This chain uses TRBV7-2 with TRBJ2-3, with a weak D call TRBD2 (6 bases). V was cut by 1 base and J by 0 bases, with 11 bases left in between. The CDR3 sequence is 16 residues long. In germline, CDR1 is SGHTA, CDR2 FQGNSA. The CDR3 DNA is TGTGCCAGCAGCTTAGTTCAGGGACTTAGCACAGATACGCAGTATTTT. Translation gives CASSLVQGLSTDTQYF.

The chain joins TRBV30 to TRBJ2-7; D unclear. Trimming removed 4 bases at V and 3 bases at J, with 13 bases between. Germline assignment: CDR1 GTSNPN and CDR2 SVGIG (reference sequence). The CDR3 has 13 amino acids. In nucleotides, the CDR3 is TGTGCCTGGACCCCGACCACTCACTACGAGCAGTACTTC. Residues: CAWTPTTHYEQYF.

This rearrangement joins TRBV6-6 to TRBJ2-7; maybe TRBD2 (6 bases). Germline V gene data show CDR1 as MNHNY and CDR2 as SVGAGI (reference sequence). V dropped 7 bases and J dropped 3 bases, with 22 bases sitting between them. The CDR3 has 16 residues. The CDR3 nucleotides are TGTGCCAGCAAGATACGGGGGAACGAGAGGGTCTACGAGCAGTACTTC. This codes for CASKIRGNERVYEQYF.

The chain recombines TRBV19 with TRBJ1-1; TRBD1 aligns across 7 bases. The germline V gene encodes CDR1 LNHDA and CDR2 SQIVND (reference sequence). The CDR3 covers 17 residues. With 2 bases clipped from V and 0 bases from J, the junction kept 9 bases outside the gene matches. The CDR3 bases are TGTGCCAGTAGTATAACAGGGGTGCGGGGGTTGAACACTGAAGCTTTCTTT. Amino acid sequence: CASSITGVRGLNTEAFF.

The rearrangement uses TRBV5-1 and TRBJ1-1; D is unresolved. V was cut by 0 bases and J by 7 bases, with 4 bases left in between. This CDR3 is 11 amino acids long. Per germline, CDR1 SGHRS and CDR2 YFSETQ. CDR3 sequence reads: CASSLDFEAFF. The CDR3 coding sequence is TGCGCCAGCAGCTTGGATTTTGAAGCTTTCTTT.

Regarding this clone: Other DNA sequences within the sample encode an identical CDR3. The rearrangement links TRBV5-1 to TRBJ2-5; tentative D call: TRBD2 (5 bases). Trimming took off 0 bases at V and 5 bases at J, with 8 bases between the two ends. The CDR3 runs to 13 residues. Germline CDR1 is SGHRS and CDR2 is YFSETQ. As DNA, the CDR3 is TGCGCCAGCAGCTTGGGCGGGTCGGAGACCCAGTACTTC. It is translated as CASSLGGSETQYF.

As to this clone: Other nucleotide sequences from this sample produce the same CDR3. The chain combines TRBV7-9 with TRBJ2-7, with D possibly being TRBD1 (6 bases). CDR1 is SEHNR, CDR2 FQNEAQ, per germline (reference sequence). V lost 1 base and J lost 2, with 9 bases in between. This CDR3 is 14 amino acids long. The CDR3 DNA follows: TGTGCCAGCAGCTTAGGGACAGTCACCTACGAGCAGTACTTC. This codes for CASSLGTVTYEQYF. The entire variable domain, with the rest obtained from reference TRBV7-9 and TRBJ2-7, is as follows: DTGVSQNPRHKITKRGQNVTFRCDPISEHNRLYWYRQTLGQGPEFLTYFQNEAQLEKSRLLSDRFSAERPKGSFSTLEIQRTEQGDSAMYLCASSLGTVTYEQYFGPGTRLTVT.

This clone was observed once. The CDR3 DNA is TGTGCCAGCAGCCTTCTAGCGGCGAGCTACAATGAGCAGTTCTTC. Encoded protein: CASSLLAASYNEQFF. The V call is TRBV6-6, the J call TRBJ2-1, with 7 positions matching TRBD2. J gave up 3 bases and V 6 bases, and 8 bases lay outside the gene matches. The CDR3 totals 15 residues. Looked up from germline, CDR1 is MNHNY and CDR2 is SVGAGI (reference sequence).

The CDR3 is CASSRSMKETQYF. The CDR3 nucleotides read TGTGCCAGCAGTCGCTCTATGAAAGAGACCCAGTACTTC. This chain connects TRBV27 to TRBJ2-5; D uncertain. Trimming cost V 5 bases and J 3 bases, with 10 bases left between them. The CDR3 is 13 amino acids. Germline-derived CDR1 and CDR2 are MNHEY and SMNVEV (reference sequence).